These 9 T cell receptor beta chains were sequenced from one sample in a study of blood T cells in healthy people across ages (dated by TCRdb to the mid-2010s). Library method: 5' RACE. Sequencing relied on an Illumina HiSeq 2500. A second PCR of about 6 to 11 cycles was run with a J-beta primer mix and a sample-barcoded 5' primer. The public reads were reanalyzed by TCRdb: fastp trimming at Q25, MiXCR alignment, in-frame beta chains only. Here each entry gathers all rows of one CDR3 protein and keeps the most common genes and DNA. The sample yields some 670,000 distinct CDR3 sequences; 52% were counted once. The ten largest clonotypes hold roughly 13% of the sample. Sequencing was performed on blood. The receptors derive from a woman older than 75 in good health.

This clonotype has a handful of counts. J is TRBJ1-3 and V is TRBV5-1; possible D gene TRBD1, 5 bases. Trimming removed 0 bases from V and 2 bases from J, with 12 bases in between. The germline gives CDR1 SGHRS, CDR2 YFSETQ. This CDR3 is built from 16 residues. Here the CDR3 DNA reads TGCGCCAGCAGCTTGGCCGGAGGGGATACTGGAAACACCATATATTTT. This encodes CASSLAGGDTGNTIYF.

This clonotype was observed at least ten times. The chain carries TRBV5-1 and TRBJ2-7, with 8 bases that match TRBD2. The J segment lost 0 bases and the V segment lost 0 bases, leaving 5 bases of the junction unmatched. The CDR3 spans 16 residues. Germline lookup yields CDR1 SGHRS and CDR2 YFSETQ. The CDR3 DNA reads as TGCGCCAGCAGCTTGGTAATAGCGGGGCCCTCCTACGAGCAGTACTTC. It specifies CASSLVIAGPSYEQYF. The full variable domain, in which reference TRBV5-1 and TRBJ2-7 provide the parts outside the CDR3, is KAGVTQTPRYLIKTRGQQVTLSCSPISGHRSVSWYQQTPGQGLQFLFEYFSETQRNKGNFPGRFSGRQFSNSRSEMNVSTLELGDSALYLCASSLVIAGPSYEQYFGPGTRLTVT.

This clonotype was seen at least ten times. The V gene is TRBV5-4, the J gene TRBJ2-6; 7 bases match TRBD1. The germline V gene encodes CDR1 SGHNT and CDR2 YYREEE (reference sequence). This CDR3 spans 16 amino acids. With 4 bases clipped from V and 3 bases from J, the junction kept 7 bases outside the gene matches. In nucleotides, the CDR3 is TGTGCCAGCAGCAGAAACAGGGGCAGTGGGGCCAACGTCCTGACTTTC. Protein: CASSRNRGSGANVLTF.

The V call is TRBV7-2, the J call TRBJ2-7; no clear D. V lost 5 bases and J lost 2, with 13 bases in between. Germline CDR1 reads SGHTA; CDR2 reads FQGNSA. CDR3 length: 14 amino acids. CDR3 loop: CASSAMPWAYEQYF. Written as DNA, the CDR3 is TGTGCCAGCAGCGCGATGCCTTGGGCCTACGAGCAGTACTTC.

This clonotype was seen a few times. This chain connects TRBV29-1 to TRBJ1-1, with D uncertain. The germline V gene has CDR1 SQVTM and CDR2 ANQGSEA. The CDR3 extends over 16 amino acids. V was clipped by 3 bases and J by 2 bases, with 19 bases between them. CDR3 sequence (DNA): TGCAGCGTTGAGGGTCCAAGGCTCACCAGTAACACTGAAGCTTTCTTT. It is translated as CSVEGPRLTSNTEAFF.

This clonotype appeared many times. One end of the junction varies from germline; a read error may be responsible. The chain carries TRBV7-7 and TRBJ2-7; 8 bases fit TRBD2. The CDR3 consists of 19 residues. In germline, CDR1 is SSHAT, CDR2 FNYEAQ (reference sequence). The CDR3 loop is CASSLIREGTPSRVDEQYF. The CDR3 bases are TGTGCTAGCAGCTTAATTCGGGAGGGGACTCCTTCCCGTGTGGATGAGCAGTACTTC.

The J gene is TRBJ1-4, the V gene TRBV5-1, with D perhaps matching TRBD1 (5 bases). Trimming pared 2 bases from V and 8 bases from J, leaving 16 bases between. The CDR3 runs 15 residues. Germline assignment: CDR1 SGHRS and CDR2 YFSETQ. The CDR3 bases are TGCGCCAGCAGCTTTTCACCTGGGGCAGAGGAAAAACTGTTTTTT. Translation: CASSFSPGAEEKLFF.

This clonotype was picked up a small number of times. The rearrangement uses TRBV3-1 and TRBJ2-5; D gene unclear. There are 12 residues in the CDR3. CDR1 is LGHDT and CDR2 is YNNKEL in the germline V gene (reference sequence). V was trimmed by 3 bases and J by 11 bases, leaving 13 bases between them. CDR3 sequence: CASSHEWNEQYF. CDR3 DNA sequence: TGTGCCAGCAGCCACGAGTGGAATGAGCAGTACTTC.

The CDR3: CASSFRQASNEKLFF. CDR3 DNA sequence: TGTGCCAGCTCATTCCGACAGGCGTCAAATGAAAAACTGTTTTTT. The chain uses TRBV18 and TRBJ1-4; D perhaps matches TRBD1 (6 bases). Trimming left V 5 bases short and J 5 bases short, with 15 bases between. The CDR3 is 15 residues long. Germline CDR1 KGHSH, CDR2 LQKENI.